Listed below are T cell receptor beta chains from one sample, sequenced in a study of long-term antiretroviral therapy in people with HIV. The repertoire was sequenced with immunoSEQ multiplex PCR; TCRdb's copy has only in-frame clones and lacks some. The table includes 17,000 or so clones, roughly 95% detected once. The material was unsorted PBMCs, obtained around 10 years after starting antiretroviral therapy. The origin of the receptors is a man aged 25-45 years with HIV. The CDR3 runs from the conserved cysteine through the conserved F or W. The order of the fields is J gene, D gene, clone size, V gene, CDR3 DNA, CDR3 protein. A D gene is named only where the DNA matches it firmly. The size entry is marked missing in some rows and otherwise reads once, few, many or a size class.

>TRBJ2-5|NA|NA|TRBV20-1
TGCAGTGCTTTGCGCTGGGAGACCCAGTACTTC
CSALRWETQYF
>TRBJ1-6|TRBD1|NA|TRBV4-1
TGCGCCAGCAGCCAAGCAGGGGGCGGATCACCCCTCCACTTT
CASSQAGGGSPLHF
>TRBJ1-4|NA|NA|TRBV15
TGTGCCACCAGCAGTATCAGGGGAAAACTGTTTTTT
CATSSIRGKLFF
>TRBJ2-7|NA|NA|TRBV6-1
TGTGCCAGCAATCCAGGCTTTTACGAGCAGTACTTC
CASNPGFYEQYF
>TRBJ2-5|NA|NA|TRBV25-1
TGTGCCAGCAGTGAAAGAACAGGGATAAGAGAGACCCAGTACTTC
CASSERTGIRETQYF
>TRBJ2-5|NA|NA|TRBV4-1
TGCGCCAGCAGCCCTAACAGACAGGTGCAAGAGACCCAGTACTTC
CASSPNRQVQETQYF
>TRBJ1-1|NA|NA|TRBV27
TGTGCCAGCAGTCCCTCGGGGGGTTGGAAGACTGAAGCTTTCTTT
CASSPSGGWKTEAFF
>TRBJ2-3|NA|NA|TRBV6-1
TGTGCCAGCAGAACATGGCGGACAGATACGCAGTATTTT
CASRTWRTDTQYF
>TRBJ2-3|TRBD2|NA|TRBV19
TGTGCCAGTAGTATAGAGAGCGGGGGGTCCACAGATACGCAGTATTTT
CASSIESGGSTDTQYF
>TRBJ2-3|TRBD2|NA|TRBV11-2
TGTGCCAGCAGCTTCGCTAGCGGGGCCACAGATACGCAGTATTTT
CASSFASGATDTQYF
>TRBJ2-7|NA|NA|TRBV27
TGTGCCAGCAGTATCGCCGGGACGGAGTACGAGCAGTACTTC
CASSIAGTEYEQYF
>TRBJ1-5|NA|NA|TRBV15
TGTGCCACCAGCGAAACAGGGCTACATAATCAGCCCCAGCATTTT
CATSETGLHNQPQHF
>TRBJ2-2|TRBD2|NA|TRBV7-6
TGTGCCAGCAGAACAAGCGGGGCGGGCACCGGGGAGCTGTTTTTT
CASRTSGAGTGELFF
>TRBJ2-2|NA|NA|TRBV2
TGTGCCAGCAGTGAATCCCCCTACTACAGGGACACCGGGGAGCTGTTTTTT
CASSESPYYRDTGELFF
>TRBJ1-1|NA|NA|TRBV7-8
TGTGCCAGCAGCTTAGGAGCCAGGGCCACTGAAGCTTTCTTT
CASSLGARATEAFF
>TRBJ2-7|TRBD1|NA|TRBV28
TGTGCCAGCAGCTCCGGACAGGGAAGCGACTACGAGCAGTACTTC
CASSSGQGSDYEQYF
>TRBJ2-3|TRBD2|NA|TRBV28
TGTGCCAGCAGTGTAACTAGCGGGGGGGGCACAGATACGCAGTATTTT
CASSVTSGGGTDTQYF
>TRBJ1-6|NA|NA|TRBV2
TGTGCCAGCAGTGAATTGGGGGAGAGTTCACCCCTCCACTTT
CASSELGESSPLHF
>TRBJ2-7|NA|NA|TRBV6-5
TGTGCCAGCAGTTACTCTGTCGGCGGAGGATACTACGAGCAGTACTTC
CASSYSVGGGYYEQYF
>TRBJ2-5|NA|NA|TRBV10-1
TGCGCCAGCAGTGAAAACAGTCAAGAGACCCAGTACTTC
CASSENSQETQYF
>TRBJ1-6|NA|NA|TRBV28
TGTGCCAGCAATCCCGCTTTACAGGGTTCACCCCTCCACTTT
CASNPALQGSPLHF
>TRBJ2-5|TRBD1|NA|TRBV6-5
TGTGCCAGCAGTTTGGGACAGGGAGGGATGACCCAGTACTTC
CASSLGQGGMTQYF
>TRBJ1-2|TRBD1|NA|TRBV28
TGTGCCAGCAGTCCGGGACAGGGAAACTATGGCTACACCTTC
CASSPGQGNYGYTF
>TRBJ2-5|NA|once|TRBV7-2
TGTGCCAGCAGCAACGACCCGGGAACCCAAGAGACCCAGTACTTC
CASSNDPGTQETQYF
>TRBJ1-4|TRBD1|NA|TRBV19
TGTGCCAGTAGTATGCTGACCGGGACAGGGTCTGAAAAACTGTTTTTT
CASSMLTGTGSEKLFF
>TRBJ1-5|NA|once|TRBV18
TGTGCCAGCTCCGCCGTGAGCAATCAGCCCCAGCATTTT
CASSAVSNQPQHF
>TRBJ1-6|NA|once|TRBV14
TGTGCCAGCAGCGCAAACGGGGTTTTCAGTTCCTATAATTCACCCCTCCACTTT
CASSANGVFSSYNSPLHF
>TRBJ2-7|NA|NA|TRBV5-1
TGCGCCAGCAGCTTGGCCGCGACAAGACAGGTCCACGAGCAGTACTTC
CASSLAATRQVHEQYF
>TRBJ2-6|NA|NA|TRBV6-5
TGTGCCACCTCCGGGGCCAACGTCCTGACTTTC
CATSGANVLTF
>TRBJ1-3|TRBD1|NA|TRBV5-1
TGCGCCAGCAGCTCCGCGGCTGGACAGGGAGGTTATGCCATATATTTT
CASSSAAGQGGYAIYF
>TRBJ1-1|NA|once|TRBV6-6
TGTGCCAGCAGTTACCCCGAGGTTGAAGCTTTCTTT
CASSYPEVEAFF
>TRBJ1-3|NA|once|TRBV9
TGTGCCAGCAGCGTAGCTCAGGGGGGAAACACCATATATTTT
CASSVAQGGNTIYF
>TRBJ1-6|NA|NA|TRBV11-2
TGTGCCAGCAGCCGCCGGGACAACAATTCACCCCTCCACTTT
CASSRRDNNSPLHF
>TRBJ2-4|NA|NA|TRBV7-7
TGTGCTAGCAGCTTAATCAGCGACATTCAGTACTTC
CASSLISDIQYF
>TRBJ1-2|TRBD1|NA|TRBV19
TGTGCCAGTATCCTCAATCACCGGGACAGGGGACGTTATGGCTACACCTTC
CASILNHRDRGRYGYTF
>TRBJ1-5|NA|NA|TRBV2
TGTGCCAGCACCGAGACAGGTAGCAATCAGCCCCAGCATTTT
CASTETGSNQPQHF
>TRBJ2-1|TRBD2|NA|TRBV7-3
TGTGCCAGCAGCTACGGACTAGCGGGGTACAATGAGCAGTTCTTC
CASSYGLAGYNEQFF
>TRBJ1-2|NA|NA|TRBV6-1
TGTGCCAGCAGTGAAAGGGGGTATGGCTACACCTTC
CASSERGYGYTF
>TRBJ2-1|NA|NA|TRBV9
TGTGCCAGCAGCGTAGATGGGACAACCTACAATGAGCAGTTCTTC
CASSVDGTTYNEQFF
>TRBJ1-4|NA|NA|TRBV28
TGTGCCAGCAGTTGGGTTGCAACTAATGAAAAACTGTTTTTT
CASSWVATNEKLFF